The entry below gives a single T cell receptor (beta chain) sequence along with its context. This clonotype turned up a few times. Its binding antigen is unknown. No much larger clone is present one base from it, and per-base qualities are unavailable. The sample is drawn from a study of identical twins (dated by TCRdb to the mid-2010s). At the level of the whole study: TCR alpha and beta repertoires from monozygotic twins, unrelated adults of various ages and cord blood were deep-sequenced to test whether fetal clonotypes persist. Replicate twin experiments were performed at different times using different library preparation protocols to rule out contamination. Findings and caveats that apply to the study as a whole: Zero-insertion analyses could be partly confounded by invariant T cells such as MAIT and iNKT, though diverse VJ usage argued against such confounding for most clonotypes. Out-of-frame TCR alpha sharing in monozygotic twins was systematically underestimated by recombination models, whereas sharing between unrelated individuals was in agreement with the recombination models. The excess sharing between twins in beta out-of-frame sequences was weaker because fewer shared sequences reduced the signal-to-noise ratio. Conclusions relied on cross-sectional statistical analysis, since the same donors could not be followed over many years. Compared with coincidental sharing between unrelated individuals, out-of-frame TCR alpha sequences shared between twins had an excess of sequences with low generation probability. Abundant cord blood beta clonotypes had fewer insertions, young adult naive repertoires showed a similar but weaker trend, and memory repertoires showed no such trend.

Receptors were amplified or captured by 5' RACE. Reads for this sample came from an Illumina HiSeq 2000. Template switching added a universal primer binding site, and the final cDNA carried a unique molecular identifier that allowed TCR cDNA molecules to be counted accurately. First-strand cDNA for TCR alpha and beta chains was synthesized from specific primers in the conserved constant-segment region. To control for contamination, every cDNA library carried two barcodes: a SMART-Mk sample barcode plus Illumina barcodes. Two successive PCR steps introduced TruSeq adapter sequences along with Illumina sample barcodes. The Illumina HiSeq platform was used with custom primers to sequence TCR alpha and beta cDNA libraries. The authors processed their data as follows. Raw reads were processed with MiGEC to extract unique molecular identifiers, and MiXCR was used to determine CDR3 positions. For each individual, recombination models were inferred using an EM algorithm with the repgenHMM and IGoR tools. Shared clonotype analysis was performed with the tcR package in R, normalizing sharing by the product of cloneset sizes. To study raw recombination free of thymic and clonal selection effects, out-of-frame nonproductive sequences were analyzed. The raw public reads went through TCRdb reprocessing: fastp at Q25, MiXCR clone calling, in-frame beta chains kept. Rows merge per CDR3 protein into single entries with the most common DNA and genes. V and J calls and clone size were set by TCRdb, not the authors. The sample table shows roughly 280,000 distinct CDR3 sequences, and over 8.5% are seen once. The ten largest clonotypes hold about 7.1% of the sample.

Only healthy Caucasian donors were included. The twin cohort consisted of three pairs of female monozygotic twins, all aged about 18 to 29 years. Positive isolation kits from Invitrogen were used to isolate CD4+ and CD8+ T cell populations. A further study also used this sample, focusing on yellow fever vaccine responses in identical twins. The second study's paper adds: According to the authors, in identical twins the way T cells responded to vaccination appeared partly convergent and partly personalized. In identical twins, the study followed T cell clones that responded to the vaccine with precision.

The sample consisted of CD8+ T cells sorted from blood. This TCR came from a woman under 30 in good health.

The CDR3 reads as follows: CASSQIAGGPDEQFF. The DNA sequence reads TGTGCCAGCAGCCAAATAGCGGGGGGGCCCGATGAGCAGTTCTTC. This chain joins TRBV11-2 to TRBJ2-1; 11 of the junction bases match TRBD2. Germline trimming amounts to 5 bases on V and 8 bases on J, with 8 as the count of junction bases outside the gene matches. Counted from cysteine to phenylalanine, this CDR3 has 15 amino acids. This entry keeps only the CDR3 DNA: 45 bases, framed from base 1. Per the germline V gene, SGHAT is the CDR1 and FQNNGV is the CDR2.